The rows below give T cell receptor beta chains drawn from one sample of a study of shared clonotypes between healthy human individuals. Clones were sequenced by immunoSEQ multiplex PCR, and TCRdb holds only the in-frame ones, with some missing. The table shows under 1,100,000 clones, with approximately 76% occurring only once. Material for sequencing was memory CD4+ T cells sorted from blood. Receptors were obtained from a man between 18 and 29 years old in good health. Each CDR3 is given with its conserved first and last residue. A D gene is named only where the DNA matches it firmly. Some rows have no size entry. The others give once, few or many, or a class for an expanded clone.

d_call	clone_size	v_call	j_call	cdr3_aa	cdr3_nt
TRBD1	-	TRBV28	TRBJ1-1	CASSSGQGNTEAFF	TGTGCCAGCAGCTCCGGACAGGGAAACACTGAAGCTTTCTTT
-	-	TRBV7-9	TRBJ1-1	CASSLGRGRDTEAFF	TGTGCCAGCAGCTTGGGGCGGGGGAGAGACACTGAAGCTTTCTTT
TRBD1	-	TRBV5-1	TRBJ2-5	CASSPITGQGGKTQYF	TGCGCCAGCAGCCCGATAACGGGACAGGGGGGAAAGACCCAGTACTTC
-	-	TRBV28	TRBJ1-1	CASQDRNTEAFF	TGTGCCAGCCAGGACAGGAACACTGAAGCTTTCTTT
-	-	TRBV6-1	TRBJ2-1	CASSRTVSYNEQFF	TGTGCCAGCAGCCGGACAGTCTCCTACAATGAGCAGTTCTTC
TRBD2	-	TRBV18	TRBJ2-3	CASSPRRAGGSGGTDTQYF	TGTGCCAGCTCCCCTAGGAGAGCAGGAGGGAGCGGGGGCACAGATACGCAGTATTTT
-	-	TRBV28	TRBJ2-3	CASRTSQTLSTDTQYF	TGTGCCAGCAGGACCTCGCAGACCCTTTCCACAGATACGCAGTATTTT
-	-	TRBV7-2	TRBJ2-5	CASSGGWGNETQYF	TGTGCCAGCAGCGGGGGATGGGGGAACGAGACCCAGTACTTC
TRBD2	-	TRBV9	TRBJ2-7	CASSSGSGRGEQYF	TGTGCCAGCAGCTCCGGCAGCGGGAGGGGCGAGCAGTACTTC
-	-	TRBV11-1	TRBJ1-6	CASSLFKSGHYSPLHF	TGTGCCAGCAGCTTATTTAAGTCGGGACATTATTCACCCCTCCACTTT
-	-	TRBV19	TRBJ2-2	CASSIVRTPGGELFF	TGTGCCAGTAGTATAGTAAGGACCCCAGGCGGGGAGCTGTTTTTT
TRBD1	-	TRBV10-3	TRBJ2-2	CAISESYRGTGELFF	TGTGCCATCAGTGAGTCTTACAGGGGAACCGGGGAGCTGTTTTTT
-	-	TRBV4-1	TRBJ2-4	CASSQDGGAKNIQYF	TGCGCCAGCAGCCAAGACGGTGGAGCCAAAAACATTCAGTACTTC
-	-	TRBV29-1	TRBJ1-6	CSVRRGDNSPLHF	TGCAGCGTCCGGAGGGGGGATAATTCACCCCTCCACTTT
-	-	TRBV6-6	TRBJ1-6	CASSSRQTNSPLHF	TGTGCCAGCAGTTCGAGACAGACGAATTCACCCCTCCACTTT
-	once	TRBV12-5	TRBJ1-5	CASGYMDSNQPQHF	TGTGCTAGTGGATATATGGATAGCAATCAGCCCCAGCATTTT
-	once	TRBV28	TRBJ2-6	CASVKLGQSSGANVLTF	TGTGCCAGCGTAAAGCTTGGACAGTCCTCTGGGGCCAACGTCCTGACTTTC
-	-	TRBV11-2	TRBJ2-3	CASSLNAGLGDTQYF	TGTGCCAGCAGCTTAAACGCAGGGCTAGGAGATACGCAGTATTTT
TRBD2	-	TRBV5-1	TRBJ2-5	CASSLAIAGVKETQYF	TGCGCCAGCAGCTTGGCCATAGCGGGAGTGAAAGAGACCCAGTACTTC
-	-	TRBV27	TRBJ2-7	CASSFRAGASYEQYF	TGTGCCAGCAGTTTCAGGGCAGGGGCGTCCTACGAGCAGTACTTC
TRBD1	many	TRBV7-2	TRBJ2-1	CATQTGNNNEQFF	TGTGCCACCCAGACAGGGAACAACAATGAGCAGTTCTTC
TRBD2	-	TRBV7-2	TRBJ2-7	CASSPRPGLAGSEQYF	TGTGCCAGCAGCCCCCGTCCGGGACTAGCGGGCTCCGAGCAGTACTTC
-	-	TRBV7-8	TRBJ2-1	CASSPRLSSYNEQFF	TGTGCCAGCAGCCCCCGCCTGAGCTCCTACAATGAGCAGTTCTTC
-	-	TRBV14	TRBJ1-1	CASSQTPAFDFTEAFF	TGTGCCAGCAGCCAGACACCGGCGTTCGACTTCACTGAAGCTTTCTTT
TRBD1	-	TRBV19	TRBJ2-7	CASSMGTAIYEQYF	TGTGCCAGTAGTATGGGGACAGCAATCTACGAGCAGTACTTC
-	-	TRBV5-1	TRBJ1-2	CASSLGENYGYTF	TGCGCCAGCAGCTTAGGGGAGAACTATGGCTACACCTTC
TRBD2	-	TRBV11-2	TRBJ2-1	CASRLAGGSYNEQFF	TGTGCCAGCAGGTTAGCGGGGGGCTCCTACAATGAGCAGTTCTTC
-	few	TRBV14	TRBJ2-7	CASSQNQHLGGQYF	TGTGCCAGCAGCCAAAATCAACACTTGGGAGGGCAGTACTTC
TRBD1	-	TRBV6-1	TRBJ1-3	CASMTGAAGNTIYF	TGTGCCAGCATGACAGGGGCTGCTGGAAACACCATATATTTT
TRBD2	-	TRBV29-1	TRBJ2-7	CSAVIGTSWGDTTYEQYF	TGCAGCGCGGTCATCGGGACTAGCTGGGGAGACACTACCTACGAGCAGTACTTC
TRBD2	few	TRBV5-8	TRBJ2-3	CASSFGRGAYSTDTQYF	TGTGCCAGCAGCTTTGGGCGGGGGGCCTATAGCACAGATACGCAGTATTTT
-	-	TRBV5-8	TRBJ1-6	CASSLGGNNSPLHF	TGTGCCAGCAGCTTAGGGGGGAATAATTCACCCCTCCACTTT
-	-	TRBV6-4	TRBJ1-2	CASSDSGGYGYTF	TGTGCCAGCAGTGACTCTGGGGGCTATGGCTACACCTTC
-	-	TRBV6-6	TRBJ2-3	CASSYPTGADTQYF	TGTGCCAGCAGTTACCCCACGGGAGCAGATACGCAGTATTTT
-	-	TRBV5-6	TRBJ2-5	CASSKGLDRQTQYF	TGTGCCAGCAGCAAGGGACTTGATAGACAGACCCAGTACTTC
-	-	TRBV2	TRBJ1-2	CASTFEERAYGYTF	TGTGCCAGCACCTTTGAGGAGAGGGCCTATGGCTACACCTTC
TRBD1	-	TRBV4-1	TRBJ2-1	CASSQEGVGQGVQFF	TGCGCCAGCAGCCAAGAGGGGGTGGGACAGGGGGTCCAGTTCTTC
TRBD1	-	TRBV7-2	TRBJ2-1	CASSFRGRTGNEQFF	TGTGCCAGCAGCTTCAGGGGGCGCACAGGCAATGAGCAGTTCTTC
TRBD2	-	TRBV7-8	TRBJ2-1	CASKTSGGYNEQFF	TGTGCCAGCAAAACTAGCGGAGGGTACAATGAGCAGTTCTTC
TRBD1	few	TRBV5-1	TRBJ2-1	CASSLAPGTAYNEQFF	TGCGCCAGCAGCTTGGCTCCCGGGACAGCCTACAATGAGCAGTTCTTC
-	-	TRBV10-2	TRBJ2-7	CASSAARVAYEQYF	TGCGCCAGCAGTGCTGCACGAGTTGCTTACGAGCAGTACTTC
-	-	TRBV6-4	TRBJ2-1	CASSLGGKQFF	TGTGCCAGCAGTCTAGGCGGAAAGCAGTTCTTC
-	-	TRBV5-1	TRBJ1-1	CASSPQDSNTEAFF	TGCGCCAGCAGCCCCCAGGACTCGAACACTGAAGCTTTCTTT
-	-	TRBV15	TRBJ2-1	CATQPGTVNEQFF	TGTGCCACCCAGCCGGGGACGGTCAATGAGCAGTTCTTC
TRBD1	few	TRBV10-2	TRBJ1-6	CASSERQGYNSPLHF	TGCGCCAGCAGTGAACGACAGGGGTATAATTCACCCCTCCACTTT
-	-	TRBV19	TRBJ1-1	CASSTQGNTEAFF	TGTGCCAGTAGCACTCAGGGAAACACTGAAGCTTTCTTT
-	few	TRBV7-9	TRBJ1-3	CASSFVQGRSGNTIYF	TGTGCCAGCAGCTTCGTTCAAGGCCGCTCTGGAAACACCATATATTTT
-	-	TRBV5-6	TRBJ1-2	CASSLSGVNGYTF	TGTGCCAGCAGCTTATCAGGGGTGAATGGCTACACCTTC
TRBD1	few	TRBV6-6	TRBJ1-3	CASSPTGAGNTIYF	TGTGCCAGCAGCCCAACAGGGGCAGGAAACACCATATATTTT
-	-	TRBV7-8	TRBJ2-7	CASSSVQGEQYF	TGTGCCAGCAGCTCAGTACAGGGAGAGCAGTACTTC
-	-	TRBV7-9	TRBJ2-1	CATPSQGQSYNEQFF	TGTGCCACCCCGTCGCAGGGGCAGTCCTACAATGAGCAGTTCTTC
-	-	TRBV19	TRBJ1-3	CASSIPTRPGNTIYF	TGTGCCAGTAGTATCCCAACGAGACCTGGAAACACCATATATTTT
TRBD1	-	TRBV5-4	TRBJ1-1	CASRQQGMNTEAFF	TGTGCCAGCAGGCAACAGGGGATGAACACTGAAGCTTTCTTT